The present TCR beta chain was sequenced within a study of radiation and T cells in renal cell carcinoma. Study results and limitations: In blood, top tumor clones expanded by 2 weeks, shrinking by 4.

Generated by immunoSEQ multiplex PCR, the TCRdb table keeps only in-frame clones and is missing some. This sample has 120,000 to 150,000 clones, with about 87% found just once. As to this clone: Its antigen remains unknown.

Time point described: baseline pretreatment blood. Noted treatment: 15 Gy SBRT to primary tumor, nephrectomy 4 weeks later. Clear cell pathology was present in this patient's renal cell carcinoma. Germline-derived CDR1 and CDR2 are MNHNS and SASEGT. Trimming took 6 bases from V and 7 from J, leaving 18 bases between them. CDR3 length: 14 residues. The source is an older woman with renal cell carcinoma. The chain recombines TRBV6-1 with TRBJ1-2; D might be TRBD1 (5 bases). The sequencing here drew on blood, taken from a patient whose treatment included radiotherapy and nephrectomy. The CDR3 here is CASSVYTPGSGYTF. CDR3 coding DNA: TGTGCCAGCAGCGTTTATACCCCAGGGTCTGGCTACACCTTC.